This T cell receptor beta chain emerged from a study of T cell responses to AZD1222 COVID-19 vaccine. Assay used: immunoSEQ multiplex PCR; TCRdb lists only in-frame clones, some missing. The sample has about 110,000 clones, about 89% seen once. Study-wide findings and caveats: Repertoires were sampled only after the peak T cell response. Reportedly, nearly half of unique spike TCRs recognized epitopes outside B.1.351/B.1.1.7 mutations. Spike-wide coverage was observed for vaccine-associated CD4 TCRs, with dominant responses at 160-218 and 743-854.

Only a few counts were recorded for this clone. Its antigen remains unidentified. Sample: peripheral blood, taken 28 days after the second AZD1222 dose. This TCR was recovered from an adult who received the AZD1222 COVID-19 vaccine.

The chain's CDR3 is CASSSFRNEQYF. The CDR3 DNA follows: TGTGCCAGTAGTTCGTTTCGGAACGAGCAGTACTTC. The chain recombines TRBV19 with TRBJ2-7; no definite D call. V gave up 5 bases and J gave up 5 bases, with 10 bases separating them. Germline V gives CDR1 LNHDA, CDR2 SQIVND (reference sequence). The CDR3 is made up of 12 amino acids.